The source of this T cell receptor beta chain is a study of cytomegalovirus exposure and HLA in healthy donors. Broader study findings: Donors belonging to an Asian-associated ancestry cluster reportedly showed fewer N-insertions in productive TCRs than the approximately 700-donor mean, according to what a later analysis found. Per a later analysis, HLA-associated TCR beta chains showed more clonal expansion than other, equally common TCR beta chains.

As to this clone: Its antigen is unidentified.

PCR amplification relied on 60 Vbeta primers (plus 13 Jbeta primers). In the original workflow: Among the unique TCR beta chains that a later analysis counted, about 84 million in all, some 10 million were shared. TCRdb keeps only in-frame clones here, not all; method: immunoSEQ multiplex PCR. V, J and clone size derive from that table, while D and trimming were established from the DNA sequence. Its table records approximately 58,000 clones. The donors, nominally healthy at sampling, likely had unrecorded immune exposures. Trimming removed 4 bases from V and 5 bases from J, with 13 bases in between. Germline CDR1 SGHTS, CDR2 YDEGEE. The CDR3 runs 13 residues.

The chain links TRBV5-8 to TRBJ2-7; possible D gene TRBD1, 5 bases. Sequencing was done on a sample of PBMCs. This clonotype was sampled from a man between 18 and 35 years old in good health and CMV-seropositive. The CDR3 sequence: CASSPPAGHEQYF. The CDR3 coding sequence is TGTGCCAGCAGCCCCCCCGCAGGGCACGAGCAGTACTTC.